These 18 T cell receptor beta chains were all obtained from the same sample, sequenced in a study of shared clonotypes between healthy human individuals. The naive CD8 population came from CD45RO-negative cells selected for CCR7, without terminally differentiated effector memory CD45RA+ cells. Measured with immunoSEQ multiplex PCR; TCRdb has only the in-frame clones, and not every one. There are about 2,100,000 clones in the sample; 90% to 95% occur only once, and 1.5% to 2% lies in the top ten. The sample taken for sequencing was naive CD8+ T cells from PBMCs. Source of these receptors: a man younger than 35 in good health. Some clones in this sample may be carry-over from other donors' samples.

This clone appeared once. The rearrangement uses TRBV2 and TRBJ2-1; 9 bases agree with TRBD2. The CDR3 loop spans 12 amino acids. V shed 7 bases and J 9 bases; nucleotides not matched to a gene: 4. From germline, CDR1 is SNHLY and CDR2 FYNNEI. CDR3 sequence reads: CASTGLASEQFF. The CDR3 DNA follows: TGTGCCAGCACCGGACTAGCGTCTGAGCAGTTCTTC.

This clone was recorded only once. The rearrangement uses TRBV27 and TRBJ2-7, with D perhaps matching TRBD2 (7 bases). The CDR3 covers 18 residues. The V end lost 0 bases, the J end lost 0 bases, and 18 bases lay between the germline ends. Germline loops: CDR1 MNHEY, CDR2 SMNVEV (reference sequence). The CDR3 loop is CASSLSAGVGATSYEQYF. The CDR3 DNA reads as TGTGCCAGCAGTTTATCGGCGGGAGTGGGGGCCACCTCCTACGAGCAGTACTTC.

The rearrangement joins TRBV4-1 to TRBJ1-2; D uncertain. This CDR3 contains 16 residues. CDR1 and CDR2 (germline): MGHRA, YSYEKL. Trimming removed 0 bases from V and 2 bases from J, with 13 bases in between. The chain's CDR3 is CASSQDPSLGNYGYTF. In DNA, the CDR3 is TGCGCCAGCAGCCAAGATCCCTCCCTGGGAAACTATGGCTACACCTTC.

The J gene is TRBJ2-1, the V gene TRBV27, with a tentative D call TRBD2 (6 bases). This CDR3 region has 16 residues. With 6 bases removed from V and 6 bases from J, the gap between germline ends came to 21 bases. Germline loops: CDR1 MNHEY, CDR2 SMNVEV (reference sequence). In DNA form, the CDR3 reads TGTGCCAGCAGCGCCACGAGGGCGGGGAGAACCAATGAGCAGTTCTTC. This codes for CASSATRAGRTNEQFF.

This chain uses TRBV10-2 with TRBJ2-7; TRBD2 matches at 7 bases. V dropped 6 bases and J dropped 3; count of bases not matched to a gene: 5. The CDR3 is 13 residues long. The V gene's germline CDR1 is WSHSY and CDR2 SAAADI. CDR3 amino acids: CASRGGSIYEQYF. DNA for the CDR3: TGCGCCAGCAGGGGCGGGAGCATCTACGAGCAGTACTTC.

The chain is built from TRBV7-9 and TRBJ2-5; 8 bases map to TRBD2. The CDR3 is 14 amino acids. V was pared by 4 bases and J by 2 bases, with 3 bases of the junction left unmatched. Germline loops: CDR1 SEHNR, CDR2 FQNEAQ (reference sequence). This CDR3 reads CASSWREAQETQYF. CDR3 in DNA: TGTGCCAGCAGCTGGCGGGAGGCTCAAGAGACCCAGTACTTC.

The chain couples TRBV7-2 to TRBJ1-5, with a possible D match to TRBD1 (5 bases). Germline loops: CDR1 SGHTA, CDR2 FQGNSA. The CDR3 sequence is 14 residues long. V gave up 1 base and J gave up 7 bases, with 11 bases separating them. The CDR3 DNA sequence: TGTGCCAGCAGCTTAGGGGTGGGGCACCAGCCCCAGCATTTT. Translating gives CASSLGVGHQPQHF. Variable domain in full (rest from reference TRBV7-2 and TRBJ1-5): GAGVSQSPSNKVTEKGKDVELRCDPISGHTALYWYRQSLGQGLEFLIYFQGNSAPDKSGLPSDRFSAERTGGSVSTLTIQRTQQEDSAVYLCASSLGVGHQPQHFGDGTRLSIL.

The genes are TRBV7-3 and TRBJ1-1, with D perhaps TRBD1 (5 bases). Germline loops: CDR1 SGHTA, CDR2 FQGTGA. V dropped 2 bases and J dropped 4 bases, with 14 bases sitting between them. This CDR3 has 15 residues. CDR3 sequence reads: CASSLYGGGITEAFF. The CDR3 DNA is TGTGCCAGCAGCTTATATGGGGGAGGGATCACTGAAGCTTTCTTT.

The chain joins TRBV7-2 to TRBJ2-7, with 8 bases that match TRBD2. This CDR3 is 12 amino acids long. With V trimmed by 5 bases and J by 6 bases, 3 bases remained unmatched. Germline lookup yields CDR1 SGHTA and CDR2 FQGNSA. This CDR3 reads CASSLTSAEQYF. As DNA, the CDR3 is TGTGCCAGCAGCCTGACTAGCGCCGAGCAGTACTTC.

The chain couples TRBV7-9 to TRBJ2-4; D unresolved. There are 16 residues in the CDR3. Trimming took off 4 bases at V and 4 bases at J, with 17 bases between the two ends. The germline V gene has CDR1 SEHNR and CDR2 FQNEAQ (reference sequence). This CDR3 is CASSSGSLDPKNIQYF. DNA of the CDR3: TGTGCCAGCAGCTCCGGCAGCCTGGACCCTAAAAACATTCAGTACTTC.

This clone was seen just once. The chain links TRBV7-2 to TRBJ2-7; D unresolved. The CDR3 has 15 residues. CDR1 is SGHTA, CDR2 FQGNSA, per germline. Between the trimmed V and J ends, which lost 2 bases and 3 bases, there was a span of 14 bases. CDR3 loop: CASSLKGSRNYEQYF. CDR3 coding DNA: TGTGCCAGCAGCTTAAAGGGTTCTCGTAACTACGAGCAGTACTTC.

The chain recombines TRBV27 with TRBJ2-2, with D unresolved. V was clipped by 7 bases and J by 5 bases, with 11 bases between them. Germline-derived CDR1 and CDR2 are MNHEY and SMNVEV (reference sequence). The CDR3 sequence is 13 residues long. The CDR3 loop is CASNERGTGELFF. CDR3 nucleotides: TGTGCCAGCAACGAGCGTGGTACCGGGGAGCTGTTTTTT.

V is TRBV19 and J is TRBJ2-7; D unresolved. Trimming removed 5 bases at V and 4 bases at J, with 9 bases between. This CDR3 has 12 amino acids. Germline V gives CDR1 LNHDA, CDR2 SQIVND (reference sequence). As DNA, the CDR3 is TGTGCCAGTAGTGCCGACACTTACGAGCAGTACTTC. Protein: CASSADTYEQYF.

The CDR3 DNA follows: TGTGCCAGCAGCTTAATAGGCGGCCCAAAATACGAGCAGTACTTC. Amino acids: CASSLIGGPKYEQYF. The chain uses TRBV7-3 and TRBJ2-7; D gene unclear. Germline CDR1 reads SGHTA; CDR2 reads FQGTGA. V was pared by 1 base and J by 4 bases, with 14 bases between. The CDR3 totals 15 residues.

This chain uses TRBV9 with TRBJ2-7, with TRBD1 matching 10 bases. Trimming took 4 bases from V and 1 from J; bases not matched to a gene: 2. CDR1 and CDR2 from the germline V gene are SGDLS and YYNGEE. The CDR3 contains 14 residues. In DNA form, the CDR3 reads TGTGCCAGCAGCACGGGACAGGGGTCCTACGAGCAGTACTTC. This sequence encodes CASSTGQGSYEQYF.

The V gene is TRBV6-1, the J gene TRBJ2-7, with D possibly matching TRBD2 (5 bases). Deletions cut 3 bases from V and 2 bases from J, with 14 bases between. Looked up from germline, CDR1 is MNHNS and CDR2 is SASEGT. The CDR3 has 15 residues. The CDR3 sequence is CASSDSPDSAYEQYF. Written as DNA, the CDR3 is TGTGCCAGCAGTGATTCACCGGACTCAGCCTACGAGCAGTACTTC.

This chain connects TRBV21-1 to TRBJ2-7; TRBD2 is taken as the D call from the table, unchecked against the DNA. TRBV21-1 is a recognized pseudogene. The CDR3 has 18 amino acids. The CDR3 DNA reads TGTGCCAGCAGCGAAATAAGGGGACTAGCGGGACTAACCTACGAGCAGTACTTC. Its translation: CASSEIRGLAGLTYEQYF.

This chain joins TRBV19 and TRBJ1-5; the D is unclear. Germline assignment: CDR1 LNHDA and CDR2 SQIVND (reference sequence). V lost 6 bases, J lost 0 bases, and 15 bases lay in between. This CDR3 comprises 16 residues. CDR3 region: CASRYGEGYSNQPQHF. The DNA for the CDR3 is TGTGCCAGTAGATACGGAGAGGGTTATAGCAATCAGCCCCAGCATTTT.